One T cell receptor beta chain is described in this entry. Germline-derived CDR1 and CDR2 are SGHAT and FQNNGV. V was trimmed by 5 bases and J by 2 bases, leaving 13 bases between them. This CDR3 spans 14 amino acids. These data originate in a study of shared clonotypes between healthy human individuals. Clones were sequenced by immunoSEQ multiplex PCR, and TCRdb holds only the in-frame ones, with some missing. This table has 2.3 million or so clones, approximately 93% appearing once. The TCR comes from a man in his late teens or twenties in good health. Some clones in this sample may be carry-over from other donors' samples. Sequenced input: naive CD4+ T cells from PBMCs. This sample's subset: CD45RA+ positively selected. The V call is TRBV11-2, the J call TRBJ2-7; TRBD1 is a possible D gene (6 bases). The DNA for the CDR3 is TGTGCCAGCAGCCTAGGGACAAGGGCCTACGAGCAGTACTTC. This gives the protein CASSLGTRAYEQYF.